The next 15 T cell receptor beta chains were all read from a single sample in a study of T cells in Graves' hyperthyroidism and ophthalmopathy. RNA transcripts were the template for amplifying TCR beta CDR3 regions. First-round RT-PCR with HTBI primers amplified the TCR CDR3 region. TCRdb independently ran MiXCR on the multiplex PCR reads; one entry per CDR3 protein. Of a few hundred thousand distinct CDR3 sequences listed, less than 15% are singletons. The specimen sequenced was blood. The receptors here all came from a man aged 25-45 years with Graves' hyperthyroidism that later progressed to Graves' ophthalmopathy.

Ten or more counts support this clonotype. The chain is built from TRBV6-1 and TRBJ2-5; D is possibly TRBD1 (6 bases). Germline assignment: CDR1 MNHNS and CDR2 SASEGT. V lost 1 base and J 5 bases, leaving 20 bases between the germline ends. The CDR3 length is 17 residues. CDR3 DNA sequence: TGTGCCAGCAGTGAAGAACAGGGCGGCAGAAGGTGGGAGACCCAGTACTTC. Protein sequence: CASSEEQGGRRWETQYF.

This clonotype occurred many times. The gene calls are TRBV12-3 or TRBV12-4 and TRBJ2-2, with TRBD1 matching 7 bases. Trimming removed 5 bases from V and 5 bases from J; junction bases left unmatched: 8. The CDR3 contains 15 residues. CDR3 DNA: TGTGCCAGCAGTGCCGCTCAGGGGGAAACCGGGGAGCTGTTTTTT. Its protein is CASSAAQGETGELFF.

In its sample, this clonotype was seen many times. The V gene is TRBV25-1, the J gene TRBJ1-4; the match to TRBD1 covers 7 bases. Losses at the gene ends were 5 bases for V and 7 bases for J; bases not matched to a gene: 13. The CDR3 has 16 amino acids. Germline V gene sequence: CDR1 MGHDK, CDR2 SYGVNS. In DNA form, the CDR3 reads TGTGCCAGCAGTCCGGGGTTCAGGGGGGGAGGTGAAAAACTGTTTTTT. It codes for CASSPGFRGGGEKLFF.

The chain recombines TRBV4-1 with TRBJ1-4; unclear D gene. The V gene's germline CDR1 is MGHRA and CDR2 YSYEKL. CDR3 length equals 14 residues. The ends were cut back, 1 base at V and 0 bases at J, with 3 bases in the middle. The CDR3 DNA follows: TGCGCCAGCAGCCAAGGTGCAACTAATGAAAAACTGTTTTTT. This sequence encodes CASSQGATNEKLFF.

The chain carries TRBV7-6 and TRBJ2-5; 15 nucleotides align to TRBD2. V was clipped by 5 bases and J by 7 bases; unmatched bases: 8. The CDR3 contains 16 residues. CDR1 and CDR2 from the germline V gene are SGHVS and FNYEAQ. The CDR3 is CASSPGLAGGPRTQYF. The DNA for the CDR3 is TGTGCCAGCAGCCCAGGACTAGCGGGGGGGCCCCGGACCCAGTACTTC.

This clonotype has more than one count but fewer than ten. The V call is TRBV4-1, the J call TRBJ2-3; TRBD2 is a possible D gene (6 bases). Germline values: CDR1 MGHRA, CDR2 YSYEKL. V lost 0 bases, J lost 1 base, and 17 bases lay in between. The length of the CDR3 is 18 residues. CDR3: CASSQEPFWGEGTDTQYF. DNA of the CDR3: TGCGCCAGCAGCCAAGAACCCTTTTGGGGGGAGGGCACAGATACGCAGTATTTT.

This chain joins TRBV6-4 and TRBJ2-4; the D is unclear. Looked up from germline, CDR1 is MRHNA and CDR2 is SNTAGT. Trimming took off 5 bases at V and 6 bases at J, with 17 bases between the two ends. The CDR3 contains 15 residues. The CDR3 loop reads CASSFHREKGNIQYF. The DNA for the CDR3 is TGTGCCAGCAGTTTTCACAGAGAGAAGGGAAACATTCAGTACTTC.

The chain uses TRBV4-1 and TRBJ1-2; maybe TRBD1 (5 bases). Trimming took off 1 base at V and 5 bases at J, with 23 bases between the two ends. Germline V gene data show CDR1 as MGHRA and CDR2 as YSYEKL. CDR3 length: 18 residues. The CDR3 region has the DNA TGCGCCAGCAGCCAAGGCCCCCCGGGACCCCAATCAGAATATGGCTACACCTTC. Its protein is CASSQGPPGPQSEYGYTF.

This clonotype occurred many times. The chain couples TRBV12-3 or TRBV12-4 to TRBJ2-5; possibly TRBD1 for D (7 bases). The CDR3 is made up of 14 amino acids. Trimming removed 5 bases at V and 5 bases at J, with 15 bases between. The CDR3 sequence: CASSPDRRGETQYF. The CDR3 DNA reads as TGTGCCAGCAGTCCGGACAGGCGGGGTGAGACCCAGTACTTC.

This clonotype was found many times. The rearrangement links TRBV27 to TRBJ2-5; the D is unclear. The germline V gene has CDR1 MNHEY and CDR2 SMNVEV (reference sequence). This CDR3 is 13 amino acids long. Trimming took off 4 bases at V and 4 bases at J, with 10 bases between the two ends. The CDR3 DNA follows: TGTGCCAGCAGTTCCGAACTACTAGAGACCCAGTACTTC. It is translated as CASSSELLETQYF.

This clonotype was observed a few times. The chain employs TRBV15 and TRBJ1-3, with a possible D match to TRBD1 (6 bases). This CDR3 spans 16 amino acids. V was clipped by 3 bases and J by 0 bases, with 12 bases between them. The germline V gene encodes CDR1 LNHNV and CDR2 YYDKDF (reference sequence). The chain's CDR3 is CATSRDDRSSGNTIYF. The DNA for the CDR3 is TGTGCCACCAGCAGGGATGACAGGAGCTCTGGAAACACCATATATTTT. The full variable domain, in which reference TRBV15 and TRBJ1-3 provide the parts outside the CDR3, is DAMVIQNPRYQVTQFGKPVTLSCSQTLNHNVMYWYQQKSSQAPKLLFHYYDKDFNNEADTPDNFQSRRPNTSFCFLDIRSPGLGDTAMYLCATSRDDRSSGNTIYFGEGSWLTVV.

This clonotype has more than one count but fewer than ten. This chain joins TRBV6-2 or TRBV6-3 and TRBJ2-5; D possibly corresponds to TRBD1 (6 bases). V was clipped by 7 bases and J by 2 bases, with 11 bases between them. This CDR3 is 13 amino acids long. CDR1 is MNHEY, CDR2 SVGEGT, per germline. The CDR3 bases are TGTGCCAGCACCCTACAGGGTCAAGAGACCCAGTACTTC. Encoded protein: CASTLQGQETQYF.

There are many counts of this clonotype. The CDR3 spells CASSYGLLSSYNEQFF. The DNA of the CDR3 is TGTGCCAGCAGTTACGGACTCCTGAGCTCCTACAATGAGCAGTTCTTC. The chain carries TRBV6-1 and TRBJ2-1, with a weak D call TRBD2 (5 bases). Trimming removed 5 bases from V and 0 bases from J, with 14 bases in between. The CDR3 covers 16 residues. Germline V gene lookup returns CDR1 MNHNS and CDR2 SASEGT.

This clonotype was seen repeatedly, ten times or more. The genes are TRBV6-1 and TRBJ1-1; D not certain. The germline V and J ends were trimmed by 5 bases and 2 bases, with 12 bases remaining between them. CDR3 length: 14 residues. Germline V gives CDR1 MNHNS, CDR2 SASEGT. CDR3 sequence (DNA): TGTGCCAGCAGTCACGGAGGTAAAAACACTGAAGCTTTCTTT. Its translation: CASSHGGKNTEAFF.

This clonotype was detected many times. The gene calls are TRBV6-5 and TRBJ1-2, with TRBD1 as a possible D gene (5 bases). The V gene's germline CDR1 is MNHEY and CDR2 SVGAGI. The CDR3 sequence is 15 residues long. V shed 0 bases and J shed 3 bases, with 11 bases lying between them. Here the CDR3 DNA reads TGTGCCAGCAGTTACTCGCCAGGGTCCGACTATGGCTACACCTTC. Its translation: CASSYSPGSDYGYTF.